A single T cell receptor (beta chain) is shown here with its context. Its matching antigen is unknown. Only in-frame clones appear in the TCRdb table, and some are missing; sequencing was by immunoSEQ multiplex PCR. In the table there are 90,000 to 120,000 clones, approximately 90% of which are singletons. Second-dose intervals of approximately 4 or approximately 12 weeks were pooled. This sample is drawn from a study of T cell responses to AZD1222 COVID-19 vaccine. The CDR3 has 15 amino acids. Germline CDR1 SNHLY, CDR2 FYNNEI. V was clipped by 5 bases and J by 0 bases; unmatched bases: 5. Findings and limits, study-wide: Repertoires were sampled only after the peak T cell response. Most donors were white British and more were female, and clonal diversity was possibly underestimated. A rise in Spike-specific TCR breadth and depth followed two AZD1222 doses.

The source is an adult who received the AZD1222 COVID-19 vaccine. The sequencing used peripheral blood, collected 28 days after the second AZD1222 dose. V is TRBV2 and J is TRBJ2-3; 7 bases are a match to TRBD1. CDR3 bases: TGTGCCAGCAGTTCCCAGGGGGTAAGCACAGATACGCAGTATTTT. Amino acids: CASSSQGVSTDTQYF.